A selection of T cell receptor beta chains follows, all from one sample in a study of blood T cell repertoires in COVID-19. Only in-frame clones appear in the TCRdb table, and some are missing; sequencing was by immunoSEQ multiplex PCR. This sample has fewer than 200,000 clones, with almost 85% found just once. Sample: peripheral blood. These receptors were taken from a man between 40 and 49 years old who had recovered from COVID-19. The CDR3 runs from the conserved cysteine through the conserved F or W. A D gene is named only where the DNA matches it firmly. Clone size, where shown, is once, few, many, or a class for clones that have expanded.

-,-,TRBV7-2,TRBJ1-1,CASSLGRAAEAFF,TGTGCCAGCAGCTTAGGGAGGGCAGCTGAAGCTTTCTTT
once,TRBD1,TRBV7-2,TRBJ1-5,CASSLGQGLQPQHF,TGTGCCAGCAGCTTGGGACAGGGGTTGCAGCCCCAGCATTTT
few,TRBD1,TRBV29-1,TRBJ1-4,CSVPGQGNEKLFF,TGCAGCGTACCGGGACAGGGTAATGAAAAACTGTTTTTT
-,TRBD1,TRBV7-9,TRBJ1-3,CASSLRDRAAGNTIYF,TGTGCCAGCAGCTTACGGGACAGGGCTGCTGGAAACACCATATATTTT
once,TRBD1,TRBV7-8,TRBJ2-1,CASSLVDREVYNEQFF,TGTGCCAGCAGCTTAGTTGACAGGGAAGTTTACAATGAGCAGTTCTTC
-,-,TRBV18,TRBJ2-3,CASSPRLGPDTQYF,TGTGCCAGCTCACCCCGGCTAGGTCCAGATACGCAGTATTTT
few,-,TRBV4-3,TRBJ2-7,CASSQATGSYEQYF,TGCGCCAGCAGCCAAGCCACAGGGAGCTACGAGCAGTACTTC
-,-,TRBV6-5,TRBJ1-2,CASSTRGTYYGYTF,TGTGCCAGCAGTACACGGGGTACTTACTATGGCTACACCTTC
once,-,TRBV7-6,TRBJ2-7,CASSRRLGDFYEQYF,TGTGCCAGTTCCCGGAGACTAGGCGATTTCTACGAGCAGTACTTC
-,TRBD2,TRBV7-2,TRBJ2-7,CASSLSGGDYEQYF,TGTGCCAGCAGCTTATCTGGGGGGGACTACGAGCAGTACTTC
-,TRBD1,TRBV19,TRBJ1-5,CASSIKVTGNQPQHF,TGTGCCAGTAGTATCAAGGTGACAGGGAATCAGCCCCAGCATTTT
-,-,TRBV27,TRBJ1-4,CASSHRQPNEKLFF,TGTGCCAGCAGCCATCGACAGCCTAATGAAAAACTGTTTTTT
-,TRBD1,TRBV10-3,TRBJ2-5,CAIRDRAYQETQYF,TGTGCCATCAGGGACAGGGCGTACCAAGAGACCCAGTACTTC
-,-,TRBV4-3,TRBJ2-7,CASSQDSGYEQYF,TGCGCCAGCAGCCAAGACAGTGGCTACGAGCAGTACTTC
-,TRBD2,TRBV10-3,TRBJ2-1,CAISGTSGSRNEQFF,TGTGCCATCAGCGGTACTAGCGGGTCACGCAATGAGCAGTTCTTC
-,-,TRBV18,TRBJ2-1,CASSPNYNEQFF,TGTGCCAGCTCACCCAACTACAATGAGCAGTTCTTC
-,-,TRBV6-5,TRBJ1-2,CASSYSSGFGYTF,TGTGCCAGCAGTTACTCGTCGGGGTTTGGCTACACCTTC